Sequencing of this T cell receptor beta chain was carried out in a study of technical replicates of blood from a handful of donors. Generated by immunoSEQ multiplex PCR, the TCRdb table keeps only in-frame clones and is missing some. The table lists approximately 70,000 clones, roughly 92% of them singletons, with about 0.39% in the top ten. Germline V gene lookup returns CDR1 SGHKS and CDR2 YYEKEE (reference sequence). V lost 3 bases and J lost 5; bases outside the gene matches: 9. CDR3 size: 15 residues. Sequencing input: T cells isolated from PBMCs. The chain carries TRBV5-5 and TRBJ2-7; 9 nucleotides line up with TRBD1. The sequence was collected from a human donor in good health. This chain's CDR3 is CASSWRDREVHEQYF. Written as DNA, the CDR3 is TGTGCCAGCAGCTGGAGGGACAGGGAAGTCCACGAGCAGTACTTC.